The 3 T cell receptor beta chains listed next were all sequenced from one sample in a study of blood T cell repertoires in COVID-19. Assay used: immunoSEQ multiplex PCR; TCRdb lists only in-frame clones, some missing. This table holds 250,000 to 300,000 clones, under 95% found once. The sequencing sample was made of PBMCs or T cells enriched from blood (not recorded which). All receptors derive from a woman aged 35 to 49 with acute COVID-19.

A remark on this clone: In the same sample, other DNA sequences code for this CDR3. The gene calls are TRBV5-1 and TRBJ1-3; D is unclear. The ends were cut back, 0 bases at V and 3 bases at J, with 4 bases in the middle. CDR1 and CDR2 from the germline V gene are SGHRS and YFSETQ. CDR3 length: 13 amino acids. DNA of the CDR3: TGCGCCAGCAGCTTGGACAGTGGAAACACCATATATTTT. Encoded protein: CASSLDSGNTIYF.

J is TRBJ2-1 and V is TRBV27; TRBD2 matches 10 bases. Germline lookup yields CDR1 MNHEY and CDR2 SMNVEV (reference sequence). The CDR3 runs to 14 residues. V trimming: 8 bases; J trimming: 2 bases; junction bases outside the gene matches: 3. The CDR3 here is CASLSGGAYNEQFF. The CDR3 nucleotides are TGTGCCAGCTTAAGCGGGGGGGCCTACAATGAGCAGTTCTTC.

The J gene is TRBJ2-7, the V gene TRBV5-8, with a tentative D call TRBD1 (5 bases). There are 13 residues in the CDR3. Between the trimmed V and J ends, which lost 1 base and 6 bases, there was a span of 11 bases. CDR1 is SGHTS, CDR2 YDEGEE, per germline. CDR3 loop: CASSLNGASEQYF. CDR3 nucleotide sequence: TGTGCCAGCAGCTTGAATGGGGCCTCCGAGCAGTACTTC.